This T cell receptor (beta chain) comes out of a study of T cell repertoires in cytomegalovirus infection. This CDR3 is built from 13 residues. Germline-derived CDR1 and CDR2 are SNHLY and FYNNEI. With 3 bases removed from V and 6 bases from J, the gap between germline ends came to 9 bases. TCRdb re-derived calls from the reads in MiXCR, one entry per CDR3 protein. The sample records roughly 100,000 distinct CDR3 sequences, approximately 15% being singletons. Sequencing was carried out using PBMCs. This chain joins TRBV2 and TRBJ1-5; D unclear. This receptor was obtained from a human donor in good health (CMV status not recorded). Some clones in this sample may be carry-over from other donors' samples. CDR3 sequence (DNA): TGTGCCAGCAGTGATCCGGGGATTCAGCCCCAGCATTTT. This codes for CASSDPGIQPQHF.